The 2 T cell receptor beta chains presented below share a single source sample, sequenced in a study of blood T cell repertoires in COVID-19. The method was immunoSEQ multiplex PCR; TCRdb's version includes in-frame clones alone and lacks a portion of them. The sample includes more than 65,000 clones, 80% to 90% seen only once; the top ten take about 8.1%. The specimen sequenced was peripheral blood. The receptors were sampled from a man between 45 and 60 years old with acute or convalescent COVID-19.

This clone was seen once. This rearrangement joins TRBV5-1 to TRBJ2-5; TRBD1 aligns across 7 bases. The germline gives CDR1 SGHRS, CDR2 YFSETQ. The junction had 6 bases not matched to a gene; V was cut back by 5 bases and J by 2 bases. This CDR3 has 14 residues. DNA of the CDR3: TGCGCCAGCAGGGAAGGGACAGCTCAAGAGACCCAGTACTTC. Translated: CASREGTAQETQYF.

This rearrangement joins TRBV18 to TRBJ1-5; D ambiguous. Germline lookup yields CDR1 KGHSH and CDR2 LQKENI. With 0 bases removed from V and 7 bases from J, the gap between germline ends came to 7 bases. This CDR3 is built from 13 residues. The CDR3 spells CASSPPEEQPQHF. CDR3 bases: TGTGCCAGCTCACCACCGGAGGAACAGCCCCAGCATTTT. Combining the CDR3 with reference TRBV18 and TRBJ1-5 gives the whole variable domain NAGVMQNPRHLVRRRGQEARLRCSPMKGHSHVYWYRQLPEEGLKFMVYLQKENIIDESGMPKERFSAEFPKEGPSILRIQQVVRGDSAAYFCASSPPEEQPQHFGDGTRLSIL.